Listed below are T cell receptor beta chains from one sample, sequenced in a study of siplizumab effects on memory and regulatory T cells. This table comes from immunoSEQ multiplex PCR, and its TCRdb copy is limited to in-frame clones, with some not included. The sample contains some 100,000 clones, approximately 97% of which appear only once. The sequenced sample consisted of naive CD4+ T cells sorted from blood. These receptors were obtained from a human donor in good health. The CDR3 runs from the conserved cysteine through the conserved F or W. A D gene is named only where the DNA matches it firmly. A clone size is listed for some rows: how often the clone was seen (once, few, many), or a class if it is expanded.

CDR3nt	CDR3aa	v_gene	j_gene	d_gene	abundance
TGTGCCAGCAACTTGGGACGGCATGGCTACACCTTC	CASNLGRHGYTF	TRBV6-6	TRBJ1-2	-	-
TGTGCCAGTAGTAACAGCGGGGGGGCCCGGGAGCAGTTCTTC	CASSNSGGAREQFF	TRBV19	TRBJ2-1	TRBD2	-
TGTGCCAGCAGTTTAAACTCCCTGATTCCCGGGGAGCTGTTTTTT	CASSLNSLIPGELFF	TRBV6-5	TRBJ2-2	-	-
TGTGCCACCACCACCGGGGTGGGTGAGCAGTTCTTC	CATTTGVGEQFF	TRBV28	TRBJ2-1	-	-
TGTGCCAGCAGCAAAAGAAAAGGGGAGCGACAGGAGAGCTCCTACGAGCAGTACTTC	CASSKRKGERQESSYEQYF	TRBV21-1	TRBJ2-7	-	-
TGCGCCAGCAGCCCGTCCCGGGACATCTACGAGCAGTACTTC	CASSPSRDIYEQYF	TRBV5-1	TRBJ2-7	-	-
TGCGCCAGCAGCCAAGAAGGGACAGGGCCCTACGAGCAGTACTTC	CASSQEGTGPYEQYF	TRBV4-3	TRBJ2-7	TRBD1	-
TGTGCCAGCACCGACCGATTAAACGAGCAGTACTTC	CASTDRLNEQYF	TRBV28	TRBJ2-7	-	-
TGTGCCAGCAGTTTTCTACCCCGACAGGGCCGTTCACCCCTCCACTTT	CASSFLPRQGRSPLHF	TRBV28	TRBJ1-6	TRBD1	-
TGTGCCAGCAGACTTAACCAAGAGACCCAGTACTTC	CASRLNQETQYF	TRBV7-2	TRBJ2-5	-	-
TGTGCCAGCAGCCCCCTCACCGGCCTCGGCGAGCAGTACTTC	CASSPLTGLGEQYF	TRBV9	TRBJ2-7	-	-
TGTGCCAGCAGCTCCCCGGACTATGGCTACACCTTC	CASSSPDYGYTF	TRBV5-4	TRBJ1-2	-	-
TGTGCCAGCTCACCAGACCAGGGCGGGGAAAAACTGTTTTTT	CASSPDQGGEKLFF	TRBV18	TRBJ1-4	-	-
TGTGCCAGCAGCGTAGAATTCGAAGGTGGCTACACCTTC	CASSVEFEGGYTF	TRBV9	TRBJ1-2	-	-
TGTGCCAGCAGCAAAGCCAGGATATTGCATTGCGGCAATCAGCCCCAGCATTTT	CASSKARILHCGNQPQHF	TRBV21-1	TRBJ1-5	-	-
TGTGCCAGCAGTTTTGACCCGACAGTTCTTAATTTT	CASSFDPTVLNF	TRBV28	TRBJ1-4	-	-
TGTGCCAGCAGGCTTAGGACATCCTCAAACTATGGCTACACCTTC	CASRLRTSSNYGYTF	TRBV5-6	TRBJ1-2	-	-
TGCGCCAGCAGCTTGGGACAGGGGTGGGGTCAGCCCCAGCATTTT	CASSLGQGWGQPQHF	TRBV5-1	TRBJ1-5	TRBD1	-
TGTGCCAGCAGCGATGGACAGAGACGCGATATTGAAGCTTTCTTT	CASSDGQRRDIEAFF	TRBV7-9	TRBJ1-1	-	once
TGTGCCAGCGCCGGTGGACTAGCGGGCACAGATACGCAGTATTTT	CASAGGLAGTDTQYF	TRBV25-1	TRBJ2-3	TRBD2	-
TGTGCCAGCAGCCCTTGGTCAGGGGACAATAATTCACCCCTCCACTTT	CASSPWSGDNNSPLHF	TRBV28	TRBJ1-6	-	-
TGTGCCAGCAGTACAACCGGACCACTCTCCTACGAGCAGTACTTC	CASSTTGPLSYEQYF	TRBV6-5	TRBJ2-7	-	once
TGTGCCAGCAGTCGGCCGGGACAGGGGACCTACGAGCAGTACTTC	CASSRPGQGTYEQYF	TRBV6-6	TRBJ2-7	TRBD1	-
TGTGCTAGTGGTTTTTATCCAATGGTTTTCGGGACTAGCGAGAATGAGCAGTTCTTC	CASGFYPMVFGTSENEQFF	TRBV12-5	TRBJ2-1	TRBD2	-
TGTGCCAGCAGCCTTCGGGGGCAGAAGGGTACGCAGTATTTT	CASSLRGQKGTQYF	TRBV14	TRBJ2-3	-	-
TGTGCCAGCAGTGTAAGCCGGGACAGCCAAGGAAACACCATATATTTT	CASSVSRDSQGNTIYF	TRBV2	TRBJ1-3	TRBD1	-
TGTGCCAGCTCACCGAGTGGAGTGACTAATGAAAAACTGTTTTTT	CASSPSGVTNEKLFF	TRBV18	TRBJ1-4	-	-
TGTGCCAGCAGGTTGGGACAGGGAAATTCACCCCTCCACTTT	CASRLGQGNSPLHF	TRBV7-6	TRBJ1-6	TRBD1	-
TGTGCCAGCAGTTCCACCCCACTGGAGCAGTACTTC	CASSSTPLEQYF	TRBV6-1	TRBJ2-7	-	-
TGTGCCAGCAGCGTACGAGCGGGGGGCTACGAGCAGTACTTC	CASSVRAGGYEQYF	TRBV9	TRBJ2-7	TRBD2	once
TGTGCCAGCAGCTTGGTCCGGGGGCTGGACTATGGCTACACCTTC	CASSLVRGLDYGYTF	TRBV7-2	TRBJ1-2	-	-
TGTGCCTGGAGTCAGGAGTCTCCAGCTTTCTTT	CAWSQESPAFF	TRBV30	TRBJ1-1	-	few
TGTGCCAGCCGAAACGGGGCTGGCTACACCTTC	CASRNGAGYTF	TRBV6-5	TRBJ1-2	-	-
TGTGCCAGCAGTTCCCCCAACAGGGGGAATGAAAAACTGTTTTTT	CASSSPNRGNEKLFF	TRBV11-2	TRBJ1-4	TRBD1	-
TGTGCCAGTAGTATAGAAGAGGGGCAGCGAACGCAGTATTTT	CASSIEEGQRTQYF	TRBV19	TRBJ2-3	-	-
TGTGCCAGCAGCTTAGGGTGGGGTAGGGAGACCCAGTACTTC	CASSLGWGRETQYF	TRBV11-1	TRBJ2-5	-	-
TGTGCCAGCAGCCCTCGGGTCGTCACCTTCGAGCAGTACTTC	CASSPRVVTFEQYF	TRBV9	TRBJ2-7	-	-
TGCGCCAGCAGCTTGGCTCCTACCCCCGACTACGAGCAGTACTTC	CASSLAPTPDYEQYF	TRBV5-1	TRBJ2-7	-	-
TGTGCCAGTAGTAAGTTTGGGGGATTTCGTAACGAGCAGTACTTC	CASSKFGGFRNEQYF	TRBV19	TRBJ2-7	-	-
TGTGCCAGTAGGGAGGGCAGGGGAATTGGGGAGACCCAGTACTTC	CASREGRGIGETQYF	TRBV19	TRBJ2-5	-	-
TGTGCCAGCAGTGACCGGGACGGACGCCTTAGCAATCAGCCCCAGCATTTT	CASSDRDGRLSNQPQHF	TRBV2	TRBJ1-5	-	-
TGCGCCAGCAGCTTGGCCTATCCAGGGCAAGAGACCCAGTACTTC	CASSLAYPGQETQYF	TRBV5-1	TRBJ2-5	-	-
TGTGCCAGCAGCCTAACCCCCGGAGAGCAGTACTTC	CASSLTPGEQYF	TRBV4-2	TRBJ2-7	-	-
TGTGCCAGCAGCCCTGAAGCGGGGGGCCTTGGGGCCCAGTACTTC	CASSPEAGGLGAQYF	TRBV9	TRBJ2-5	TRBD2	-
TGTGCCAGCAGTTTACCCACCCCAGGGTCCCGCAATCAGCCCCAGCATTTT	CASSLPTPGSRNQPQHF	TRBV28	TRBJ1-5	-	-
TGCGCCAGCAGCTTGGCCGGGGATGGCTACACCTTC	CASSLAGDGYTF	TRBV5-1	TRBJ1-2	-	few
TGTGCCAGCTCACCACGAAACAAACAAACAGCTGAAAACACCATATATTTT	CASSPRNKQTAENTIYF	TRBV18	TRBJ1-3	-	once
TGCAGTGCTGGTCGACAGGGGGATCACACCTTC	CSAGRQGDHTF	TRBV20-1	TRBJ1-2	TRBD1	-
TGTGCCAGCAGACGACAGGGTTACAATGAGCAGTTCTTC	CASRRQGYNEQFF	TRBV11-2	TRBJ2-1	TRBD1	-
TGTGCCAGCAGTGCGCCGACAGGGCCCCCCTACGAGCAGTACTTC	CASSAPTGPPYEQYF	TRBV28	TRBJ2-7	TRBD1	-
TGTGCCAGCAGCTTAGCTTCCAGTTCTTTAAGCGGCTACACCTTC	CASSLASSSLSGYTF	TRBV11-1	TRBJ1-2	-	-
TGCGCCAGCACTGCGGGACAGGGGCATGGCTACACCTTC	CASTAGQGHGYTF	TRBV5-1	TRBJ1-2	TRBD1	-
TGTGCCAGCTCACCAACAGACGGGGACCTCTATGGCTACACCTTC	CASSPTDGDLYGYTF	TRBV18	TRBJ1-2	-	-
TGTGCCAGCAGTTTATCGCAGGGGGCGAACTATGGCTACACCTTC	CASSLSQGANYGYTF	TRBV28	TRBJ1-2	TRBD1	-